Sequencing of this T cell receptor (beta chain) was carried out in a study of cytomegalovirus exposure and HLA in healthy donors. Study-wide findings and caveats: Highest at DRB1 and lowest at HLA-C, TCR association rates differed among HLA loci in a later analysis.

The J segment lost 1 base and the V segment lost 3 bases, leaving 3 bases of the junction unmatched. The germline CDR1 and CDR2 sequences are SGDLS and YYNGEE. The CDR3 sequence is 14 residues long. Of note for this clone: Antigen unknown.

The PCR used 60 Vbeta and 13 Jbeta primers. Clones were sequenced by immunoSEQ multiplex PCR, and TCRdb holds only the in-frame ones, with some missing. The sample consists of 150,000 to 200,000 clones, around 73% of them appearing once. The receptor comes from a man aged 60 to 69 in good health and CMV-seronegative. The J gene is TRBJ2-5, the V gene TRBV9, with 7 bases identical to TRBD2. Sequencing was done on a sample of PBMCs. CDR3: CASSAGTIQETQYF. CDR3 nucleotides: TGTGCCAGCAGCGCCGGGACTATCCAAGAGACCCAGTACTTC.